This T cell receptor (beta chain) emerged from a study of spatial heterogeneity in lung cancer. Study-wide background: An average of more than ten raw reads was observed per unique TCR and UMI combination. Study findings and constraints: Circulating ubiquitous expanded tumor TCRs were observed more frequently at resection than at follow-up.

Regarding time point: sample taken at primary tumor resection. In each case, whole RNA from tumor, nontumor lung or frozen PBMC was sequenced unsorted. The cohort: some 73 early-stage, untreated non-small cell lung cancer patients. TCR cDNA molecules were tagged individually, and each one carried a unique molecular identifier. Using its own MiXCR run on the 5' RACE reads, TCRdb lists one record per CDR3 protein. The table has about 7,000 distinct CDR3 sequences, 6.5% to 9% seen once. This CDR3 is 13 amino acids long. Looked up from germline, CDR1 is MNHEY and CDR2 is SVGEGT. V was clipped by 7 bases and J by 3 bases; unmatched bases: 5. This clonotype appeared many times. The antigen is unknown. Little can be read into the size of this beta chain, an off-target read in a library designed for alpha chains.

The sequencing used PBMCs, collected at surgery. V usage is TRBV6-2 or TRBV6-3 and J usage is TRBJ2-5; 7 bases are shared with TRBD2. The clonotype was recovered from a male donor with early-stage non-small cell lung cancer. CDR3 sequence: CASKGGSEETQYF. The CDR3 nucleotides read TGTGCCAGCAAAGGCGGGAGCGAAGAGACCCAGTACTTC.